These 26 T cell receptor beta chains share one sample of origin, sequenced in a study of CD8+CD57+ T cells in acquired aplastic anemia. The TCR beta profiling, which covered VDJ combination and CDR3 sequence, was carried out using genomic DNA as the template. From the reads, TCRdb called clonotypes with MiXCR, one entry per CDR3 protein. The sample holds 150,000 to 200,000 distinct CDR3 sequences, over 60% seen once. Sequences were obtained from sorted CD4+, CD8+, or CD8+CD57+ T cells (not recorded which) from PBMCs. The receptors here all came from a human donor with severe aplastic anemia or a healthy control (not recorded which).

This chain connects TRBV2 to TRBJ1-1; D ambiguous. Trimming cost V 10 bases and J 8 bases, with 8 bases left between them. The CDR3 covers 9 residues. From germline, CDR1 is SNHLY and CDR2 FYNNEI. This CDR3 reads CAITAEAFF. The CDR3 DNA reads as TGTGCCATAACGGCGGAAGCTTTCTTT.

The chain links TRBV2 to TRBJ1-1, with D possibly matching TRBD1 (6 bases). The V and J ends lost 7 bases and 2 bases respectively, with 11 bases between them. There are 13 residues in the CDR3. Germline CDR1 reads SNHLY; CDR2 reads FYNNEI. CDR3 in DNA: TGTGCCAGCACAGGGGTAGGTAACACTGAAGCTTTCTTT. This encodes CASTGVGNTEAFF.

This clonotype came up many times. V usage is TRBV6-6 and J usage is TRBJ1-1, with TRBD1 matching 7 bases. Germline CDR1 and CDR2: MNHNY and SVGAGI (reference sequence). J gave up 4 bases and V 2 bases, and 4 bases lay outside the gene matches. This CDR3 is built from 14 residues. As DNA, the CDR3 is TGTGCCAGCAGTTACGGGCCAGGGGGCACTGAAGCTTTCTTT. This sequence encodes CASSYGPGGTEAFF.

The chain carries TRBV20-1 and TRBJ2-7, with D possibly being TRBD1 (7 bases). The germline V and J ends were trimmed by 6 bases and 2 bases, with 17 bases remaining between them. Germline assignment: CDR1 DFQATT and CDR2 SNEGSKA (reference sequence). There are 14 residues in the CDR3. The CDR3 DNA follows: TGCAGTGCGAAACGGGCAGGGGGGACCTACGAGCAGTACTTC. Its protein is CSAKRAGGTYEQYF.

V and J are TRBV2 and TRBJ1-1; D is ambiguous. The CDR3 consists of 13 residues. From germline, CDR1 is SNHLY and CDR2 FYNNEI. Trimming took 1 base from V and 1 from J, leaving 4 bases between them. In nucleotides, the CDR3 is TGTGCCAGCAGTGAAGACAGGAACACTGAAGCTTTCTTT. Encoded protein: CASSEDRNTEAFF. Based on the CDR3 plus reference TRBV2 and TRBJ1-1, the full variable domain is EPEVTQTPSHQVTQMGQEVILRCVPISNHLYFYWYRQILGQKVEFLVSFYNNEISEKSEIFDDQFSVERPDGSNFTLKIRSTKLEDSAMYFCASSEDRNTEAFFGQGTRLTVV.

The chain recombines TRBV5-1 with TRBJ1-2, with TRBD1 matching over 11 bases. This CDR3 spans 16 amino acids. Germline V gene data show CDR1 as SGHRS and CDR2 as YFSETQ. V shed 0 bases, J shed 7 bases, and the junction held 8 bases outside the gene matches. In nucleotides, the CDR3 is TGCGCCAGCAGCTTGGGTGGACAGGGGGCAGAGCGTGGCTACACCTTC. It specifies CASSLGGQGAERGYTF.

The genes are TRBV12-3 or TRBV12-4 and TRBJ2-3; a possible D gene is TRBD2 (6 bases). V gave up 11 bases and J gave up 1 base, with 13 bases separating them. The CDR3 is 13 residues long. CDR3 sequence reads: CAVRETGTDTQYF. The CDR3 DNA reads TGTGCCGTACGGGAGACTGGCACAGATACGCAGTATTTT.

This clonotype was counted a single time. The chain carries TRBV9 and TRBJ2-5, with 9 bases fitting TRBD2. The germline gives CDR1 SGDLS, CDR2 YYNGEE. The CDR3 is 19 amino acids. J lost 1 base, V lost 4 bases, and 17 bases had no gene match. The CDR3 region has the DNA TGTGCCAGCAGCCCCGGAGTAGCGGGGGACATTGGAACCCAAGAGACCCAGTACTTC. Amino acids: CASSPGVAGDIGTQETQYF.

V gene TRBV7-9 combines with J gene TRBJ2-1, with D perhaps TRBD2 (6 bases). Germline assignment: CDR1 SEHNR and CDR2 FQNEAQ (reference sequence). V lost 5 bases and J lost 4, with 15 bases in between. This CDR3 comprises 15 residues. In DNA, the CDR3 is TGTGCCAGCAGCCAACTAGCACCCTCTTACAATGAGCAGTTCTTC. As protein: CASSQLAPSYNEQFF.

The chain employs TRBV20-1 and TRBJ2-7; 14 bases are a match to TRBD2. The CDR3 loop spans 13 amino acids. The junction had 2 bases not matched to a gene; V was cut back by 5 bases and J by 5 bases. CDR1 and CDR2 (germline): DFQATT, SNEGSKA (reference sequence). The CDR3 DNA reads TGCAGTGCTCGGACTAGCGGGAGGAACGAGCAGTACTTC. Translation gives CSARTSGRNEQYF.

This chain joins TRBV7-8 and TRBJ1-1; possibly TRBD1 for D (6 bases). Germline values: CDR1 SGHVS, CDR2 FQNEAQ. V was trimmed by 1 base and J by 8 bases, leaving 14 bases between them. The CDR3 has 14 amino acids. The CDR3 spells CASSLGRRQEEAFF. The DNA for the CDR3 is TGTGCCAGCAGCTTAGGCCGTAGACAGGAGGAAGCTTTCTTT. The complete variable domain, with remaining parts taken from reference TRBV7-8 and TRBJ1-1, reads GAGVSQSPRYKVAKRGQDVALRCDPISGHVSLFWYQQALGQGPEFLTYFQNEAQLDKSGLPSDRFFAERPEGSVSTLKIQRTQQEDSAVYLCASSLGRRQEEAFFGQGTRLTVV.

This clonotype was counted a few times. CDR3: CASSHGWGELYEQYF. The CDR3 DNA sequence: TGTGCCAGCAGCCATGGGTGGGGGGAGCTCTACGAGCAGTACTTC. The V and J genes are TRBV7-8 and TRBJ2-7, with D possibly being TRBD2 (6 bases). Trimming shortened V by 5 bases and J by 3 bases, and 17 bases separated the two germline ends. Germline CDR1 is SGHVS and CDR2 is FQNEAQ. CDR3 length: 15 residues.

The V gene is TRBV29-1, the J gene TRBJ2-1; 7 bases fit TRBD2. The CDR3 sequence is 16 residues long. The ends lost 0 bases at V and 1 base at J; junction bases unmatched: 6. CDR1 SQVTM and CDR2 ANQGSEA come from the germline V gene. CDR3 in amino acids: CSVEDLRTRSYNEQFF. DNA of the CDR3: TGCAGCGTTGAAGATTTAAGGACTAGATCCTACAATGAGCAGTTCTTC.

This rearrangement joins TRBV9 to TRBJ2-5; 9 bases fit TRBD2. The J segment lost 2 bases and the V segment lost 4 bases, leaving 9 bases of the junction unmatched. Per germline, CDR1 SGDLS and CDR2 YYNGEE. The CDR3 is 16 residues long. CDR3 DNA: TGTGCCAGCAGCCCCTACGCGGGGGGGATACAAGAGACCCAGTACTTC. Translation: CASSPYAGGIQETQYF.

The V gene is TRBV29-1, the J gene TRBJ2-7, with 8 bases matching TRBD1. This CDR3 region has 13 residues. Germline loops: CDR1 SQVTM, CDR2 ANQGSEA. The trim removed 3 bases at V and 2 bases at J, leaving 3 bases unmatched. CDR3: CSVETGETYEQYF. Here the CDR3 DNA reads TGCAGCGTTGAGACAGGGGAAACCTACGAGCAGTACTTC.

The chain links TRBV19 to TRBJ1-1, with D perhaps matching TRBD1 (5 bases). V lost 0 bases and J 0 bases, leaving 11 bases between the germline ends. The CDR3 is 16 residues long. Looked up from germline, CDR1 is LNHDA and CDR2 is SQIVND (reference sequence). CDR3 coding DNA: TGTGCCAGTAGTATAGATGGGAGGGGCATGAACACTGAAGCTTTCTTT. Translated: CASSIDGRGMNTEAFF.

This chain uses TRBV7-8 with TRBJ2-3; 7 bases align to TRBD2. V shed 5 bases and J 2 bases; nucleotides not matched to a gene: 7. Germline assignment: CDR1 SGHVS and CDR2 FQNEAQ. The CDR3 runs to 15 residues. CDR3 amino acids: CASSLVGTTTDTQYF. In DNA, the CDR3 is TGTGCCAGCAGCCTAGTGGGGACTACCACAGATACGCAGTATTTT.

Only one count was recorded for this clonotype. Given a much more abundant clone one base away, this may be a read error. This chain connects TRBV6-1 to TRBJ1-5; no clear D gene. Deletions cut 3 bases from V and 1 base from J, with 13 bases between. The germline gives CDR1 MNHNS, CDR2 SASEGT. The CDR3 extends over 16 amino acids. The CDR3: CASSETPEGSNQPQHF. The CDR3 DNA reads TGTGCCAGCAGTGAGACTCCTGAAGGGAGCAATCAGCCCCAGCATTTT.

The chain couples TRBV29-1 to TRBJ2-3; perhaps D is TRBD1 or TRBD2 (5 bases each). There are 13 residues in the CDR3. Germline-derived CDR1 and CDR2 are SQVTM and ANQGSEA. V was pared by 4 bases and J by 4 bases, with 12 bases between. The chain's CDR3 is CSVVRGSADTQYF. The CDR3 DNA is TGCAGCGTTGTGAGGGGTAGCGCAGATACGCAGTATTTT.

The chain uses TRBV9 and TRBJ2-1; no reliable D call. V was pared by 0 bases and J by 4 bases, with 8 bases between. In germline, CDR1 is SGDLS, CDR2 YYNGEE. The CDR3 consists of 14 residues. This chain's CDR3 is CASSVDGRYNEQFF. The DNA of the CDR3 is TGTGCCAGCAGCGTAGATGGCCGGTACAATGAGCAGTTCTTC.

This clonotype was observed at least ten times. This chain connects TRBV10-3 to TRBJ1-2; a possible D gene is TRBD1 (5 bases). This CDR3 region has 16 residues. Germline V gives CDR1 ENHRY, CDR2 SYGVKD. Trimming cost V 1 base and J 3 bases, with 15 bases left between them. The CDR3 DNA sequence: TGTGCCATCAGTGAGTACGCCGGCCAGGGCGACTATGGCTACACCTTC. This sequence encodes CAISEYAGQGDYGYTF.

The chain couples TRBV5-5 to TRBJ1-1; D gene ambiguous. The germline CDR1 and CDR2 sequences are SGHKS and YYEKEE (reference sequence). This CDR3 has 12 amino acids. The V end was cut by 2 bases, the J end by 8 bases, with 10 bases between. The CDR3 here is CASSLDHGEAFF. CDR3 nucleotides: TGTGCCAGCAGCTTAGATCATGGGGAAGCTTTCTTT.

This chain connects TRBV7-9 to TRBJ2-3, with TRBD1 identical over 9 bases. Germline V gives CDR1 SEHNR, CDR2 FQNEAQ (reference sequence). Trimming cost V 6 bases and J 1 base; bases outside gene matches: 8. The CDR3 is 16 residues long. CDR3 amino acids: CASSPWGDRGTDTQYF. CDR3 bases: TGTGCCAGCAGTCCGTGGGGGGACAGGGGCACAGATACGCAGTATTTT.

V usage is TRBV29-1 and J usage is TRBJ1-2, with D possibly TRBD1 on 5 matching bases. CDR3 length: 14 amino acids. Trimming removed 3 bases from V and 0 bases from J, with 11 bases in between. Germline lookup yields CDR1 SQVTM and CDR2 ANQGSEA. This CDR3 reads CSVDPGHTNYGYTF. The CDR3 coding sequence is TGCAGCGTTGACCCAGGACATACTAACTATGGCTACACCTTC.

This clonotype was recorded only once. V is TRBV7-2 and J is TRBJ1-1; D might be TRBD1 (5 bases). The V gene's germline CDR1 is SGHTA and CDR2 FQGNSA. V gave up 1 base and J gave up 5 bases, with 11 bases separating them. The CDR3 length is 14 residues. The CDR3 DNA follows: TGTGCCAGCAGCTTAGGACGGGGCGTTACTGAAGCTTTCTTT. This translates into CASSLGRGVTEAFF.

The chain recombines TRBV5-1 with TRBJ2-1, with D uncertain. V lost 0 bases, J lost 0 bases, and 13 bases lay in between. The CDR3 length is 17 residues. The germline CDR1 and CDR2 sequences are SGHRS and YFSETQ. CDR3 residues: CASSLEGPPPSYNEQFF. The CDR3 DNA reads as TGCGCCAGCAGCTTGGAAGGGCCCCCCCCCTCCTACAATGAGCAGTTCTTC.